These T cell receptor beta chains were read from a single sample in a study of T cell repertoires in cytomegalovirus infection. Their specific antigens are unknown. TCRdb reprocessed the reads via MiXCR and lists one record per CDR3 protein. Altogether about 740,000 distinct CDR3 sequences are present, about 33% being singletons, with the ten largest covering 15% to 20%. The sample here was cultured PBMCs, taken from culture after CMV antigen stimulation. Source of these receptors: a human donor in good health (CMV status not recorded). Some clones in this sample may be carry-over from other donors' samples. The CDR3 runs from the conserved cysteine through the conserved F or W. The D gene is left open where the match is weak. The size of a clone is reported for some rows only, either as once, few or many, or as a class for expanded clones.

CDR3aa: CASSLVWSGGNTDTQYF; CDR3nt: TGTGCCAGCAGCTTAGTTTGGAGCGGGGGGAACACAGATACGCAGTATTTT; abundance: few; j_gene: TRBJ2-3; d_gene: TRBD2; v_gene: TRBV7-2
CDR3aa: CASSLAEDQPQHF; CDR3nt: TGTGCCAGCAGCTTAGCGGAGGATCAGCCCCAGCATTTT; abundance: many; j_gene: TRBJ1-5; d_gene: -; v_gene: TRBV11-2
CDR3aa: CASSYYGQGAGYTF; CDR3nt: TGTGCCAGCAGTTACTACGGACAGGGCGCTGGCTACACCTTC; abundance: -; j_gene: TRBJ1-2; d_gene: TRBD1; v_gene: TRBV6-8
CDR3aa: CASTQGHSRDEQYF; CDR3nt: TGTGCCAGCACGCAGGGGCATTCTCGCGACGAGCAGTACTTC; abundance: -; j_gene: TRBJ2-7; d_gene: -; v_gene: TRBV11-1
CDR3aa: CASSFHIGGNTEAFF; CDR3nt: TGTGCCAGCAGCTTCCACATAGGGGGTAACACTGAAGCTTTCTTT; abundance: few; j_gene: TRBJ1-1; d_gene: -; v_gene: TRBV7-9
CDR3aa: CASSLGGTGGVDEQYF; CDR3nt: TGTGCCAGCAGCTTAGGTGGGACAGGGGGTGTAGACGAGCAGTACTTC; abundance: -; j_gene: TRBJ2-7; d_gene: TRBD1; v_gene: TRBV7-2
CDR3aa: CASSESAKVTDTQYF; CDR3nt: TGTGCCAGCAGTGAATCGGCGAAGGTGACAGATACGCAGTATTTT; abundance: -; j_gene: TRBJ2-3; d_gene: -; v_gene: TRBV6-1
CDR3aa: CASSLRQTTSTDTQYF; CDR3nt: TGTGCCAGCAGCTTGAGACAGACTACTAGCACAGATACGCAGTATTTT; abundance: -; j_gene: TRBJ2-3; d_gene: -; v_gene: TRBV11-2
CDR3aa: CASSIERASYNEQFF; CDR3nt: TGTGCCAGTAGTATAGAAAGGGCTTCCTACAATGAGCAGTTCTTC; abundance: -; j_gene: TRBJ2-1; d_gene: -; v_gene: TRBV19
CDR3aa: CASVSHGGGRNQPQHF; CDR3nt: TGTGCCAGTGTAAGCCACGGGGGAGGACGTAATCAGCCCCAGCATTTT; abundance: few; j_gene: TRBJ1-5; d_gene: -; v_gene: TRBV19
CDR3aa: CASSFTGTSGYNEQFF; CDR3nt: TGTGCCAGCAGCTTTACCGGGACTAGCGGATACAATGAGCAGTTCTTC; abundance: many; j_gene: TRBJ2-1; d_gene: TRBD2; v_gene: TRBV7-6
CDR3aa: CASSEYWGTSGRETQYF; CDR3nt: TGTGCCAGCAGTGAATATTGGGGGACTAGCGGAAGGGAGACCCAGTACTTC; abundance: -; j_gene: TRBJ2-5; d_gene: TRBD2; v_gene: TRBV25-1
CDR3aa: CASSFRARDSPLHF; CDR3nt: TGTGCCAGCAGCTTCAGGGCCCGGGATTCACCCCTCCACTTT; abundance: -; j_gene: TRBJ1-6; d_gene: -; v_gene: TRBV5-4
CDR3aa: CASSEWTGQGTQYF; CDR3nt: TGTGCCAGCAGCGAATGGACAGGGCAAGGGACCCAGTACTTC; abundance: once; j_gene: TRBJ2-5; d_gene: TRBD1; v_gene: TRBV5-6
CDR3aa: CASEPPFRYGYTF; CDR3nt: TGTGCCAGTGAACCCCCATTCCGCTATGGCTACACCTTC; abundance: -; j_gene: TRBJ1-2; d_gene: -; v_gene: TRBV2
CDR3aa: CASSLGRGAKNIQYF; CDR3nt: TGTGCCAGCAGCTTGGGCCGGGGGGCCAAAAACATTCAGTACTTC; abundance: many; j_gene: TRBJ2-4; d_gene: -; v_gene: TRBV7-2
CDR3aa: CASSQDTGDNLYNEQFF; CDR3nt: TGCGCCAGCAGCCAAGACACAGGAGACAACCTTTACAATGAGCAGTTCTTC; abundance: -; j_gene: TRBJ2-1; d_gene: -; v_gene: TRBV4-1
CDR3aa: CASSLYLANTGELFF; CDR3nt: TGTGCCAGCAGCTTATACCTTGCGAACACCGGGGAGCTGTTTTTT; abundance: few; j_gene: TRBJ2-2; d_gene: -; v_gene: TRBV7-9
CDR3aa: CASSLQVWSTEAFF; CDR3nt: TGTGCCAGCAGTCTGCAGGTCTGGTCGACTGAAGCTTTCTTT; abundance: many; j_gene: TRBJ1-1; d_gene: -; v_gene: TRBV6-1
CDR3aa: CASSLGQSSSNEKLFF; CDR3nt: TGCGCCAGCAGCCTCGGACAGAGCTCCTCTAATGAAAAACTGTTTTTT; abundance: -; j_gene: TRBJ1-4; d_gene: -; v_gene: TRBV4-1
CDR3aa: CASSLEWDQETQYF; CDR3nt: TGTGCCAGCAGTTTAGAGTGGGATCAAGAGACCCAGTACTTC; abundance: -; j_gene: TRBJ2-5; d_gene: -; v_gene: TRBV12-3/TRBV12-4
CDR3aa: CASSSGWGVRNQPQHF; CDR3nt: TGTGCCAGCAGCTCGGGGTGGGGAGTCCGCAATCAGCCCCAGCATTTT; abundance: many; j_gene: TRBJ1-5; d_gene: -; v_gene: TRBV7-2
CDR3aa: CASLTGFGEQYF; CDR3nt: TGTGCCAGTCTGACAGGGTTCGGAGAGCAGTACTTC; abundance: -; j_gene: TRBJ2-7; d_gene: TRBD1; v_gene: TRBV18
CDR3aa: CASTSGIYEQYF; CDR3nt: TGTGCCAGCACGTCGGGAATATACGAGCAGTACTTC; abundance: -; j_gene: TRBJ2-7; d_gene: -; v_gene: TRBV7-9
CDR3aa: CASSLDAGTTGELFF; CDR3nt: TGCGCCAGCAGCTTGGATGCGGGGACCACCGGGGAGCTGTTTTTT; abundance: -; j_gene: TRBJ2-2; d_gene: -; v_gene: TRBV5-1
CDR3aa: CSARGSHNSPLHF; CDR3nt: TGCAGTGCCAGGGGGTCCCACAATTCACCCCTCCACTTT; abundance: -; j_gene: TRBJ1-6; d_gene: TRBD1; v_gene: TRBV20-1
CDR3aa: CASSRWGALGTEAFF; CDR3nt: TGTGCCAGCAGCCGGTGGGGCGCGCTGGGAACTGAAGCTTTCTTT; abundance: few; j_gene: TRBJ1-1; d_gene: -; v_gene: TRBV5-5
CDR3aa: CASSSGAPSETQYF; CDR3nt: TGTGCCAGCAGTTCCGGCGCCCCGTCAGAGACCCAGTACTTC; abundance: -; j_gene: TRBJ2-5; d_gene: -; v_gene: TRBV6-2/TRBV6-3
CDR3aa: CASTMGRGVETQYF; CDR3nt: TGTGCCAGCACCATGGGAAGGGGTGTAGAGACCCAGTACTTC; abundance: many; j_gene: TRBJ2-5; d_gene: -; v_gene: TRBV7-2
CDR3aa: CASSPWTGTDQSPLHF; CDR3nt: TGTGCCAGCAGCCCCTGGACCGGGACAGATCAATCACCCCTCCACTTT; abundance: once; j_gene: TRBJ1-6; d_gene: TRBD1; v_gene: TRBV3-1
CDR3aa: CASSPPGTEAYEQYF; CDR3nt: TGCGCCAGCAGCCCCCCCGGGACAGAAGCCTACGAGCAGTACTTC; abundance: -; j_gene: TRBJ2-7; d_gene: TRBD1; v_gene: TRBV4-1
CDR3aa: CASSTQFAQGLRQYF; CDR3nt: TGTGCCAGTAGTACCCAGTTCGCCCAGGGGCTGAGGCAGTATTTT; abundance: few; j_gene: TRBJ2-3; d_gene: -; v_gene: TRBV19
CDR3aa: CASATFSGWIDNEQFF; CDR3nt: TGTGCCAGCGCAACGTTTAGCGGGTGGATAGACAATGAGCAGTTCTTC; abundance: few; j_gene: TRBJ2-1; d_gene: TRBD2; v_gene: TRBV7-8